Following are 12 T cell receptor beta chains from one sample sequenced in a study of blood T cell repertoires in COVID-19. The data were produced by immunoSEQ multiplex PCR, yet TCRdb's version contains in-frame clones alone and is incomplete. The sample lists about 310,000 clones, around 87% occurring once. The sequencing input was peripheral blood. Every receptor here comes from a woman aged 50 to 60 who had recovered from COVID-19.

The V gene is TRBV9, the J gene TRBJ1-1; D is ambiguous. The CDR3 loop spans 14 amino acids. Germline lookup yields CDR1 SGDLS and CDR2 YYNGEE. The V end lost 0 bases, the J end lost 4 bases, and 10 bases lay between the germline ends. CDR3 loop: CASSVEAGSTEAFF. As DNA, the CDR3 is TGTGCCAGCAGCGTAGAGGCGGGGTCCACTGAAGCTTTCTTT.

The chain carries TRBV5-1 and TRBJ1-4, with TRBD1 identical over 7 bases. Per germline, CDR1 SGHRS and CDR2 YFSETQ. CDR3 length: 15 residues. J was trimmed by 8 bases and V by 4 bases; bases with no gene match: 11. The CDR3 DNA reads as TGCGCCAGCAGCCTCGACAGGGTAAAAGGCGAAAAACTGTTTTTT. Its protein product is CASSLDRVKGEKLFF.

The chain joins TRBV5-4 to TRBJ2-2; possibly TRBD2 for D (6 bases). The germline V gene encodes CDR1 SGHNT and CDR2 YYREEE (reference sequence). CDR3 length: 16 amino acids. Trimming stripped 4 bases from V and 2 bases from J, with 15 bases between. The CDR3 DNA reads TGTGCCAGCAGCAAGGGCTACGGGGGTAACACCGGGGAGCTGTTTTTT. Amino acid sequence: CASSKGYGGNTGELFF.

The table lists this clone with a count of one. This chain joins TRBV10-3 and TRBJ1-1; 9 bases are a match to TRBD1. Germline V gives CDR1 ENHRY, CDR2 SYGVKD. Trimming at V came to 6 bases and at J to 5 bases, leaving 7 bases not matched to a gene. This CDR3 is built from 14 residues. For the CDR3, the DNA is TGTGCCATCAGGGGACAGGGAATAGGGACTGAAGCTTTCTTT. This sequence encodes CAIRGQGIGTEAFF.

The chain combines TRBV2 with TRBJ1-2, with 7 bases identical to TRBD1. From germline, CDR1 is SNHLY and CDR2 FYNNEI. V was clipped by 3 bases and J by 8 bases; unmatched bases: 6. The CDR3 has 13 amino acids. The DNA for the CDR3 is TGTGCCAGCAGTGAGGGACAGAGTATGGGCTACACCTTC. Its translation: CASSEGQSMGYTF.

This clone was detected once. The V and J genes are TRBV28 and TRBJ1-2; the match to TRBD1 covers 8 bases. V trimming: 5 bases; J trimming: 3 bases; junction bases outside the gene matches: 11. Germline CDR1 is MDHEN and CDR2 is SYDVKM. The CDR3 totals 16 residues. The CDR3 sequence is CASSPPGQVAYYGYTF. The CDR3 DNA reads TGTGCCAGCAGTCCGCCGGGACAGGTCGCTTACTATGGCTACACCTTC.

V is TRBV18 and J is TRBJ2-6; D is possibly TRBD1 (6 bases). V was cut by 2 bases and J by 0 bases, with 14 bases left in between. Per the germline V gene, CDR1 is KGHSH and CDR2 is LQKENI. This CDR3 comprises 18 residues. CDR3 in amino acids: CASSPSQGSSSGANVLTF. The DNA for the CDR3 is TGTGCCAGCTCACCATCTCAGGGGTCGAGCTCTGGGGCCAACGTCCTGACTTTC.

The CDR3 sequence: CASSRDRGDDEQFF. CDR3 coding DNA: TGTGCCAGCAGCAGGGACAGGGGGGACGATGAGCAGTTCTTC. The J gene is TRBJ2-1, the V gene TRBV28; TRBD1 aligns across 11 bases. This CDR3 comprises 14 residues. Germline V CDR1 and CDR2: MDHEN, SYDVKM. V lost 6 bases and J lost 8; bases outside the gene matches: 6.

V usage is TRBV12-3 or TRBV12-4 and J usage is TRBJ1-5; D unclear. The CDR3 runs 13 residues. V was shortened by 2 bases and J by 7 bases, with 9 bases between the two germline ends. The CDR3: CASSLNLGQPQHF. The CDR3 DNA reads as TGTGCCAGCAGTTTAAATCTAGGACAGCCCCAGCATTTT.

V is TRBV6-6 and J is TRBJ1-2; D call uncertain. Germline values: CDR1 MNHNY, CDR2 SVGAGI (reference sequence). The ends were cut back, 2 bases at V and 2 bases at J, with 12 bases in the middle. The CDR3 is made up of 15 amino acids. The CDR3 region is CASSYIPRQNYGYTF. The CDR3 bases are TGTGCCAGCAGTTACATCCCTAGGCAGAACTATGGCTACACCTTC.

This chain connects TRBV11-2 to TRBJ1-5; 7 nucleotides line up with TRBD1. CDR1 is SGHAT and CDR2 is FQNNGV in the germline V gene. The CDR3 covers 13 residues. The V gene end was trimmed by 6 bases and the J gene end by 5 bases; junction bases not matched to a gene: 4. The CDR3 coding sequence is TGTGCCAGCAGTTGGGACAGAGATCAGCCCCAGCATTTT. Amino acid sequence: CASSWDRDQPQHF.

V is TRBV7-6 and J is TRBJ2-2; TRBD2 agrees at 7 bases. This CDR3 spans 15 amino acids. Per the germline V gene, CDR1 is SGHVS and CDR2 is FNYEAQ. The V gene end was trimmed by 5 bases and the J gene end by 1 base; junction bases not matched to a gene: 4. CDR3 sequence: CASSPGLMNTGELFF. In DNA form, the CDR3 reads TGTGCCAGCAGCCCGGGACTAATGAACACCGGGGAGCTGTTTTTT.